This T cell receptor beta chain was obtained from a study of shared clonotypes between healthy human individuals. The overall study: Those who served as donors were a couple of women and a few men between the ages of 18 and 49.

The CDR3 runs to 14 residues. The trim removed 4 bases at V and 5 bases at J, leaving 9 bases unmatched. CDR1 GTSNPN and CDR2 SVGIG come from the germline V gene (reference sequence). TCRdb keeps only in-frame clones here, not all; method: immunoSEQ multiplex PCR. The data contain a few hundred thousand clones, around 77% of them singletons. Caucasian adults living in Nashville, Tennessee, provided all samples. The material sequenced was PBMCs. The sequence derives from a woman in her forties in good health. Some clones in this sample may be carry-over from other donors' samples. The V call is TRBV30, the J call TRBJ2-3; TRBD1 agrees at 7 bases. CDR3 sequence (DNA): TGTGCCTGGAAGGGACAGCCGGCGGGAGATACGCAGTATTTT. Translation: CAWKGQPAGDTQYF. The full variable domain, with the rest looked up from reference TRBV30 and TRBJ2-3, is SQTIHQWPATLVQPVGSPLSLECTVEGTSNPNLYWYRQAAGRGLQLLFYSVGIGQISSEVPQNLSASRPQDRQFILSSKKLLLSDSGFYLCAWKGQPAGDTQYFGPGTRLTVL.